The next 30 T cell receptor beta chains were all read from a single sample in a study of blood T cell repertoires in COVID-19. Sequencing used immunoSEQ multiplex PCR; TCRdb keeps in-frame clones, though not all of them. Of 100,000 or so clones in the sample, around four fifths were seen once. Specimen: peripheral blood. Receptors were obtained from a man aged 65-85 years with active or convalescent COVID-19.

This sequence joins TRBV5-1 and TRBJ1-1; D is unresolved. V was trimmed by 1 base and J by 2 bases, leaving 12 bases between them. This CDR3 contains 15 residues. Germline values: CDR1 SGHRS, CDR2 YFSETQ. CDR3 coding DNA: TGCGCCAGCAGCTTGACGGAGGGCTTCAACACTGAAGCTTTCTTT. Its protein is CASSLTEGFNTEAFF.

A single count supports this clone. The chain carries TRBV11-1 and TRBJ2-5; 7 bases agree with TRBD1. CDR1 and CDR2 (germline): SGHAT, FQDESV (reference sequence). With V trimmed by 8 bases and J by 2 bases, 11 bases remained unmatched. CDR3 length equals 15 residues. Here the CDR3 DNA reads TGTGCCAGCGCGAGGGACAGTAGAAAACAAGAGACCCAGTACTTC. It encodes CASARDSRKQETQYF.

This chain joins TRBV7-2 and TRBJ2-5, with a tentative D call TRBD2 (6 bases). V lost 1 base and J 3 bases, leaving 12 bases between the germline ends. The germline V gene encodes CDR1 SGHTA and CDR2 FQGNSA. CDR3 length: 15 amino acids. The CDR3 protein is CASSLVGREEETQYF. CDR3 in DNA: TGTGCCAGCAGCTTAGTGGGGCGGGAAGAAGAGACCCAGTACTTC.

The chain uses TRBV21-1 and TRBJ1-3; TRBD1 reflects the table's D call only, with no check against the DNA. TRBV21-1 corresponds to a pseudogene. CDR3 length equals 15 residues. The CDR3 nucleotides read TGTGCCAGCAGCAAAGGTAGGGGGCGCGGAAACACCATATATTTT. Translation gives CASSKGRGRGNTIYF.

This chain links TRBV3-1 (or the pseudogene TRBV3-2) with TRBJ1-1; D is possibly TRBD1 (5 bases). This CDR3 region has 13 residues. The V and J ends lost 1 base and 4 bases respectively, with 7 bases between them. CDR1 is LGHDT, CDR2 YNNKEL, per germline (reference sequence). CDR3 sequence (DNA): TGTGCCAGCAGCCAAGGAAGGGGCACTGAAGCTTTCTTT. It encodes CASSQGRGTEAFF.

This clone was detected once. V gene TRBV28 combines with J gene TRBJ1-1; D uncertain. This CDR3 is 14 amino acids long. In germline, CDR1 is MDHEN, CDR2 SYDVKM. In nucleotides, the CDR3 is TGTGCTTCGGGAGGTCTAGGGATGAACACTGAAGCTTTCTTT. Translating it yields CASGGLGMNTEAFF.

This chain links TRBV19 with TRBJ1-5; 7 positions match TRBD1. J gave up 2 bases and V 6 bases, and 4 bases lay outside the gene matches. This CDR3 spans 14 amino acids. Germline V gives CDR1 LNHDA, CDR2 SQIVND (reference sequence). The CDR3 coding sequence is TGTGCCAGTAGCCTCACAGGGGGCAATCAGCCCCAGCATTTT. It translates to CASSLTGGNQPQHF.

This sequence joins TRBV6-5 and TRBJ2-7; perhaps TRBD2 as D (6 bases). Trimming pared 0 bases from V and 1 base from J, leaving 10 bases between. The CDR3 consists of 15 residues. Germline V gives CDR1 MNHEY, CDR2 SVGAGI. Here the CDR3 DNA reads TGTGCCAGCAGTTACTCGGGACTCGGTTCCTACGAGCAGTACTTC. Amino acid sequence: CASSYSGLGSYEQYF.

This sequence joins TRBV18 and TRBJ1-6, with TRBD1 matching 7 bases. The V gene end was trimmed by 3 bases and the J gene end by 6 bases; junction bases not matched to a gene: 2. The CDR3 consists of 14 residues. Looked up from germline, CDR1 is KGHSH and CDR2 is LQKENI. In DNA, the CDR3 is TGTGCCAGCTCACCGGGACAGACTAATTCACCCCTCCACTTT. Its translation: CASSPGQTNSPLHF.

The chain carries TRBV11-3 and TRBJ2-1; possibly TRBD2 for D (5 bases). Trimming pared 5 bases from V and 13 bases from J, leaving 18 bases between. The CDR3 sequence is 13 residues long. Germline V gene data show CDR1 as SGHNT and CDR2 as YENEEA. The CDR3 sequence: CASSQSNREDQFF. CDR3 nucleotide sequence: TGTGCCAGCAGCCAGAGCAACCGGGAAGACCAGTTCTTC.

The rearrangement links TRBV18 to TRBJ1-4; 9 bases match TRBD1. Germline loops: CDR1 KGHSH, CDR2 LQKENI. CDR3 length equals 13 residues. The trim removed 9 bases at V and 6 bases at J, leaving 5 bases unmatched. Here the CDR3 reads CASSGTGYEKLFF. The CDR3 DNA reads as TGTGCCAGTTCCGGGACAGGGTATGAAAAACTGTTTTTT.

The chain employs TRBV4-1 and TRBJ1-2, with D tentatively TRBD1 (6 bases). This CDR3 contains 16 residues. The V gene's germline CDR1 is MGHRA and CDR2 YSYEKL. V lost 0 bases and J lost 8, with 19 bases in between. In nucleotides, the CDR3 is TGCGCCAGCAGCCAAGATTTCGCAGGGGCAAAAAACGGCTACACCTTC. It translates to CASSQDFAGAKNGYTF.

This clone occurred a few times. J is TRBJ1-6 and V is TRBV18; 7 positions agree with TRBD1. V was pared by 3 bases and J by 9 bases, with 14 bases of the junction left unmatched. Germline assignment: CDR1 KGHSH and CDR2 LQKENI. The CDR3 loop spans 17 amino acids. The CDR3 sequence: CASSPSGTAIGASPLHF. The CDR3 DNA reads as TGTGCCAGCTCACCCTCTGGGACAGCTATCGGGGCTTCACCCCTCCACTTT.

The rearrangement joins TRBV5-5 to TRBJ2-7, with TRBD1 as a possible D gene (5 bases). The CDR3 has 14 residues. Per germline, CDR1 SGHKS and CDR2 YYEKEE (reference sequence). V dropped 6 bases and J dropped 1 base, with 14 bases sitting between them. DNA of the CDR3: TGTGCCAGCATCAAGGGGCAGGCGTCCTACGAGCAGTACTTC. It yields the protein CASIKGQASYEQYF.

The chain employs TRBV30 and TRBJ1-1; 8 bases align to TRBD1. The CDR3 is 11 residues long. Germline V lookup: CDR1 GTSNPN, CDR2 SVGIG (reference sequence). Trimming took 5 bases from V and 10 from J; bases not matched to a gene: 6. DNA for the CDR3: TGTGCCTGGGACAGGGGATTGGGAGCTTTCTTT. This gives the protein CAWDRGLGAFF. Variable domain in full (rest from reference TRBV30 and TRBJ1-1): SQTIHQWPATLVQPVGSPLSLECTVEGTSNPNLYWYRQAAGRGLQLLFYSVGIGQISSEVPQNLSASRPQDRQFILSSKKLLLSDSGFYLCAWDRGLGAFFGQGTRLTVV.

The genes are TRBV7-3 and TRBJ2-3; 11 bases are shared with TRBD2. This CDR3 contains 15 residues. CDR1 and CDR2 (germline): SGHTA, FQGTGA. J lost 5 bases, V lost 6 bases, and 7 bases had no gene match. The CDR3 protein is CASSLAGGPEDTQYF. The CDR3 nucleotides read TGTGCCAGCAGTTTAGCGGGAGGGCCGGAAGATACGCAGTATTTT.

Here the CDR3 DNA reads TGTGCCACACAGGAGAAGAGTGAGACCCAGTACTTC. Translating it yields CATQEKSETQYF. The chain combines TRBV10-3 with TRBJ2-5; D is possibly TRBD1 (5 bases). Germline V gives CDR1 ENHRY, CDR2 SYGVKD. This CDR3 comprises 12 residues. The V end lost 10 bases, the J end lost 5 bases, and 14 bases lay between the germline ends.

This CDR3 is CASSLELAGNTGELFF. The CDR3 coding sequence is TGTGCCAGCAGCTTAGAACTAGCGGGGAACACCGGGGAGCTGTTTTTT. V usage is TRBV11-3 and J usage is TRBJ2-2, with 9 bases fitting TRBD2. Germline V gives CDR1 SGHNT, CDR2 YENEEA. Trimming cost V 0 bases and J 1 base; bases outside gene matches: 0. The CDR3 has 16 amino acids.

This clone showed up just a few times. The J gene is TRBJ2-1, the V gene TRBV28; possible D gene TRBD1, 5 bases. Trimming took off 4 bases at V and 3 bases at J, with 28 bases between the two ends. Germline V gives CDR1 MDHEN, CDR2 SYDVKM. The CDR3 totals 20 residues. The CDR3 nucleotides are TGTGCCAGCAGTTCAACGAACCCCACCCTTTTTAGGGGCTTCTACAATGAGCAGTTCTTC. The encoded protein is CASSSTNPTLFRGFYNEQFF.

J is TRBJ1-1 and V is TRBV28, with D possibly TRBD1 on 5 matching bases. There are 13 residues in the CDR3. The germline V and J ends were trimmed by 6 bases and 7 bases, with 15 bases remaining between them. CDR1 and CDR2 from the germline V gene are MDHEN and SYDVKM. CDR3 bases: TGTGCCAGCAGGCCGGGGGTGTCCGGTGAAGCTTTCTTT. This gives the protein CASRPGVSGEAFF.

The chain recombines TRBV5-4 with TRBJ2-5; D is possibly TRBD1 (6 bases). This CDR3 has 13 amino acids. V was cut by 3 bases and J by 5 bases, with 11 bases left in between. CDR1 is SGHNT, CDR2 YYREEE, per germline (reference sequence). The CDR3 sequence is CASSYTGLETQYF. CDR3 bases: TGTGCCAGCAGCTATACAGGGTTGGAGACCCAGTACTTC.

The chain has TRBV20-1 and TRBJ1-2; 7 positions agree with TRBD1. The CDR3 loop spans 13 amino acids. The germline CDR1 and CDR2 sequences are DFQATT and SNEGSKA (reference sequence). After removal of 3 bases from V and 8 bases from J, the junction contained 9 bases not matched to a gene. DNA for the CDR3: TGCAGTGCTAGTAGGGGGCAGGGGGACGGCTACACCTTC. Its translation is CSASRGQGDGYTF.

The chain recombines TRBV7-9 with TRBJ1-2; TRBD1 matches at 10 bases. Germline V lookup: CDR1 SEHNR, CDR2 FQNEAQ (reference sequence). The CDR3 consists of 15 residues. V gave up 5 bases and J gave up 4 bases; unmatched junction bases: 7. CDR3 DNA sequence: TGTGCCAGCAGCCAGGCGGACAGGGGGGGCTATGGCTACACCTTC. Encoded protein: CASSQADRGGYGYTF.

This chain joins TRBV5-1 and TRBJ2-5; no firm D call. V lost 0 bases and J 0 bases, leaving 6 bases between the germline ends. CDR1 is SGHRS, CDR2 YFSETQ, per germline. CDR3 length: 14 residues. In DNA, the CDR3 is TGCGCCAGCAGCTTGGCTGGCAACCAAGAGACCCAGTACTTC. Translating gives CASSLAGNQETQYF.

This clone was counted between two and nine times. The chain recombines TRBV2 with TRBJ1-6, with TRBD1 as a possible D gene (6 bases). The V gene's germline CDR1 is SNHLY and CDR2 FYNNEI. This CDR3 is built from 16 residues. Trimming pared 7 bases from V and 5 bases from J, leaving 18 bases between. This chain's CDR3 is CASTLDQGIDNSPLHF. The CDR3 bases are TGTGCCAGCACTTTAGACCAGGGGATCGATAATTCACCCCTCCACTTT. The complete variable domain, with remaining parts taken from reference TRBV2 and TRBJ1-6, reads EPEVTQTPSHQVTQMGQEVILRCVPISNHLYFYWYRQILGQKVEFLVSFYNNEISEKSEIFDDQFSVERPDGSNFTLKIRSTKLEDSAMYFCASTLDQGIDNSPLHFGNGTRLTVT.

Only one count was recorded for this clone. The rearrangement joins TRBV12-3 or TRBV12-4 to TRBJ2-4; D may be TRBD1 (6 bases). V was pared by 5 bases and J by 3 bases, with 8 bases between. This CDR3 has 13 amino acids. The CDR3 DNA is TGTGCCAGCAGTGGACAGAGCAAAAACATTCAGTACTTC. The encoded protein is CASSGQSKNIQYF.

This clone showed up many times. The rearrangement uses TRBV6-5 and TRBJ1-5; 7 bases are shared with TRBD1. V lost 6 bases to trimming and J lost 1 base; unmatched junction nucleotides: 6. Germline lookup yields CDR1 MNHEY and CDR2 SVGAGI. The CDR3 runs to 15 residues. This CDR3 is CASRFRGESNQPQHF. CDR3 nucleotides: TGTGCCAGCAGGTTCAGGGGGGAGAGCAATCAGCCCCAGCATTTT.

This sequence joins TRBV7-8 and TRBJ2-3; D ambiguous. Germline V gene data show CDR1 as SGHVS and CDR2 as FQNEAQ. Trimming stripped 5 bases from V and 2 bases from J, with 8 bases between. The CDR3 is made up of 13 amino acids. The CDR3: CASSIIATDTQYF. CDR3 DNA sequence: TGTGCCAGCAGCATCATAGCCACAGATACGCAGTATTTT.

The V gene is TRBV30, the J gene TRBJ2-7, with TRBD2 identical over 13 bases. J lost 3 bases, V lost 6 bases, and 14 bases had no gene match. Germline CDR1 GTSNPN, CDR2 SVGIG (reference sequence). The CDR3 consists of 17 residues. The CDR3, as DNA: TGTGCCTGTAGTCCGGGACTAGCGGGGAATTTCGGCTACGAGCAGTACTTC. It is translated as CACSPGLAGNFGYEQYF.

V usage is TRBV24-1 and J usage is TRBJ2-1, with 7 nucleotides matching TRBD1. CDR1 is KGHDR, CDR2 SFDVKD, per germline. This CDR3 region has 17 residues. J gave up 2 bases and V 5 bases, and 11 bases lay outside the gene matches. CDR3 in amino acids: CATSVHTGTATYNEQFF. In nucleotides, the CDR3 is TGTGCCACCAGTGTACATACCGGGACAGCCACCTACAATGAGCAGTTCTTC.